This T cell receptor (beta chain) was sequenced during a study of OX40 agonist ivuxolimab in advanced cancers. Study-level background: Every 2 weeks, patients got intravenous ivuxolimab at one of six dose levels (0.01-10 mg/kg).

Sequencing used immunoSEQ multiplex PCR; TCRdb keeps in-frame clones, though not all of them. Among about 41,000 clones listed, 80% were seen once. Findings and caveats of the study: Among expanded peripheral T cells, antigen specificity went undetermined. CD4+ and CD8+ T cells in blood underwent clonal expansion by week 6 at 0.1 to 3.0 mg/kg.

Germline CDR1 is LNHDA and CDR2 is SQIVND (reference sequence). V shed 5 bases and J 11 bases; nucleotides not matched to a gene: 15. CDR3 length: 15 amino acids. Of note for this clone: No antigen is known for it.

The TCR was taken from an adult with an advanced solid tumor such as melanoma, head and neck, liver or kidney cancer. This sample comprised CD4+ or CD8+ T cells sorted from blood, obtained in a trial of the OX40 agonist ivuxolimab. This chain connects TRBV19 to TRBJ1-1, with 9 bases aligning to TRBD1. CDR3 coding DNA: TGTGCCAGTAGTCCGTATGCCGGGACAGGGAATCGGGCTTTCTTT. This gives the protein CASSPYAGTGNRAFF.